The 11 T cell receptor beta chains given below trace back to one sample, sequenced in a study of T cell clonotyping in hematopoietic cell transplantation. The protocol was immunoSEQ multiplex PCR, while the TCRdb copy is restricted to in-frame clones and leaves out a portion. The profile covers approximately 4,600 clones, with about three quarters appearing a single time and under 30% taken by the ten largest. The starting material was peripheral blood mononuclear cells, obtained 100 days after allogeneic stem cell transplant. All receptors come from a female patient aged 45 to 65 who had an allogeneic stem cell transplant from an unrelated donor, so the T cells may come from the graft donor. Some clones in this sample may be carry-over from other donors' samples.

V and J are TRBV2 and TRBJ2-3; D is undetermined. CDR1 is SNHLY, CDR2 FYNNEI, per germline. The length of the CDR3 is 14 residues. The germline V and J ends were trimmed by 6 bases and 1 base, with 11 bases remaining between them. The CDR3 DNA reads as TGTGCCAGCAGCTTATGGGGTGGCACAGATACGCAGTATTTT. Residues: CASSLWGGTDTQYF.

The CDR3 DNA reads as TGTGCCAGCAGTGAAAGAGGACAAAGGGTTGGCAATCAGCCCCAGCATTTT. Amino acid sequence: CASSERGQRVGNQPQHF. The chain employs TRBV2 and TRBJ1-5; tentative D call: TRBD1 (5 bases). This CDR3 contains 17 residues. V was trimmed by 2 bases and J by 2 bases, leaving 16 bases between them. Germline CDR1 reads SNHLY; CDR2 reads FYNNEI.

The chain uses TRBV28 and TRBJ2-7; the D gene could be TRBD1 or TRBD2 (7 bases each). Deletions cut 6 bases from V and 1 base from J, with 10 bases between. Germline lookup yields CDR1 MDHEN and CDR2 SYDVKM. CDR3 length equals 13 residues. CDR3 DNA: TGTGCCAGCAGAGCGGGACAGTCCTACGAGCAGTACTTC. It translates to CASRAGQSYEQYF.

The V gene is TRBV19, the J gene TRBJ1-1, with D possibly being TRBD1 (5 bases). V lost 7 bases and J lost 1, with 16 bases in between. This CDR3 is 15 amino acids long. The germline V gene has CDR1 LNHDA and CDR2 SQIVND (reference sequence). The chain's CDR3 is CASKPPGPQNTEAFF. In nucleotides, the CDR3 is TGTGCCAGTAAACCTCCGGGGCCGCAGAACACTGAAGCTTTCTTT. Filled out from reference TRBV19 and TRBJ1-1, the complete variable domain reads DGGITQSPKYLFRKEGQNVTLSCEQNLNHDAMYWYRQDPGQGLRLIYYSQIVNDFQKGDIAEGYSVSREKKESFPLTVTSAQKNPTAFYLCASKPPGPQNTEAFFGQGTRLTVV.

CDR3 region: CASSPPGLLGLEQYF. CDR3 bases: TGTGCCAGCAGTCCCCCGGGGTTACTAGGTTTGGAGCAGTACTTC. This chain uses TRBV27 with TRBJ2-7, with a weak D call TRBD2 (5 bases). The CDR3 runs to 15 residues. V shed 5 bases and J shed 7 bases, with 21 bases lying between them. CDR1 is MNHEY, CDR2 SMNVEV, per germline (reference sequence).

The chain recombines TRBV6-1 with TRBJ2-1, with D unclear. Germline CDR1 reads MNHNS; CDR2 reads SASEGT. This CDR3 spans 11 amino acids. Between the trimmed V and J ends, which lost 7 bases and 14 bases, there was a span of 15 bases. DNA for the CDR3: TGTGCCAGCATAAAGGATTTGAACAAGTTCTTC. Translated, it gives CASIKDLNKFF.

CDR3 sequence reads: CASSYETNYGYTF. Here the CDR3 DNA reads TGTGCCAGCAGTTACGAGACTAACTATGGCTACACCTTC. The chain has TRBV6-5 and TRBJ1-2; no clear D gene. Trimming removed 2 bases at V and 0 bases at J, with 4 bases between. Germline loops: CDR1 MNHEY, CDR2 SVGAGI. The CDR3 contains 13 residues.

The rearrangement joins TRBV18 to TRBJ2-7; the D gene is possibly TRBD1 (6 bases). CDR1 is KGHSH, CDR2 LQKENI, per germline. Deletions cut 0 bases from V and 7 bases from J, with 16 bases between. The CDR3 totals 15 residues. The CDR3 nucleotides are TGTGCCAGCTCACCACCCTCCCAGGGGCGTGGAGAGCAGTACTTC. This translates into CASSPPSQGRGEQYF.

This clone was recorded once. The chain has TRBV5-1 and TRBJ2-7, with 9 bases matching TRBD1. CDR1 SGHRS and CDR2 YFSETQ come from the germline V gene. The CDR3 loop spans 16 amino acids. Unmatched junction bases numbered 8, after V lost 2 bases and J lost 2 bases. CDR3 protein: CASSFTGGAGPYEQYF. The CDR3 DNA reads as TGCGCCAGCAGCTTCACAGGGGGCGCAGGACCCTACGAGCAGTACTTC.

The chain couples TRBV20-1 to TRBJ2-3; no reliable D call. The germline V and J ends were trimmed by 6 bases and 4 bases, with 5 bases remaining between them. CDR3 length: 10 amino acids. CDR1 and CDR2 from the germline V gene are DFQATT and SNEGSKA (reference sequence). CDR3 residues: CSAVPDTQYF. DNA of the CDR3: TGCAGTGCAGTACCAGATACGCAGTATTTT.

The CDR3, as DNA: TGTGCCACCAGCATAGAGACAGCATCCTACGAGCAGTACTTC. Translating it yields CATSIETASYEQYF. The V gene is TRBV15, the J gene TRBJ2-7; D possibly corresponds to TRBD1 (5 bases). Deletions cut 4 bases from V and 1 base from J, with 11 bases between. CDR1 and CDR2 from the germline V gene are LNHNV and YYDKDF (reference sequence). This CDR3 comprises 14 residues.